This TCR beta chain is drawn from a study of beta chain features in type 1 diabetes (dated 2018 in TCRdb). Notes on the research overall: No differences in mean age, gender distribution, total cell number or subset yield were found between patients and healthy donors. A total of roughly 100 million sorted cells were examined across all samples, and the number of cells per subset was strongly correlated with RNA yield. In the study, recently diagnosed type 1 diabetes patients and matched healthy donors were compared on the TCRB repertoires of their sorted circulating CD4+ T cell subsets. Naive and central memory subsets were obtained from all 30 or so donors, but regulatory and stem cell-like memory subsets were isolated from only 8 patients and roughly eight healthy donors.

Of note for this clone: The antigen this receptor binds is unknown. No base qualities exist here, and no much larger clone lies one base off it.

A single peripheral blood draw of about 116 mL on average was collected from each donor into heparinised tubes. Using a panel that included CD45RO, CCR7, CD25, CD127, CD95 and CD27, naive, central memory, regulatory and stem cell-like memory CD4+ T cells were sorted on a BD FACSAria II. All sorted populations exceeded 95% purity. PBMCs were isolated immediately by Lymphoprep density gradient centrifugation and stained directly without culture. Samples were stained and sorted in pairs, with one healthy donor and one patient per experiment, so that batch effects were minimized. Paper-wide results and their limitations: Patients with type 1 diabetes made fewer insertions and deleted more nucleotides at VDJ recombination sites, implying thymic rearrangement abnormalities. Shorter templates might have been favored by PCR, but patient and control samples were amplified and corrected together, so both groups would have been affected equally by any skew. Type 1 diabetes patients showed a moderate but significant shortening of TCRB CDR3 length in all four CD4+ subsets. Because cDNA was sequenced instead of genomic DNA, highly expressing activated cells could be over-represented, though the groups showed no difference in activation or CD3 levels. HLA sub-analyses involved small numbers of individuals, so any influence of HLA type on TCRB rearrangement remained unresolved. The naive, central memory and regulatory TCRB repertoires appeared to resemble one another more closely among patients than among healthy donors.

The entire amount of isolated RNA was reverse transcribed using the High Capacity cDNA Reverse Transcription Kit, so the sequenced TCRB transcripts were expressed ones. Deep immunoSEQ sequencing was performed on naive, central memory and regulatory T cell samples, with an average of roughly 3.3 million total reads per sample. After sorted cells were lysed in RLT buffer, RNA was extracted with DNase-treated RNeasy Micro or Mini kits, with the choice depending on cell number. To prevent cross-contamination, every cell subset was processed on its own, while patient and healthy donor samples were processed together. Using the immunoSEQ multiplex PCR, TCRB sequences were amplified from cDNA into 87-bp fragments spanning the CDR3 region. Sequencing of the amplicons was performed on the Illumina HiSeq platform. On the authors' methods: Synthetic template baselines were used to correct PCR bias computationally, reads within Hamming distance 2 were collapsed, and singletons that could not be merged were discarded. By aligning reads against IMGT, V, D and J genes, CDR3 length, and insertions or deletions at six rearrangement sites were assigned. Within each subset, clonotype counts were normalized to sorted cell number, after which true diversity and Gini coefficients were computed with the tcR R package. The overlap coefficient, calculated on TCRB nucleotide sequences, was used to measure repertoire sharing. Out-of-frame TCRB sequences from naive cells were analyzed as a proxy for the pre-selection repertoire. TCRdb limited this immuneACCESS table to in-frame rearrangements with V and J called. A share of clones is missing; checked studies link under half to unresolved V genes, and the rest is unexplained. V and J calls and clone size come straight from that table; D and trimming were deduced from the DNA. Across this sample there are 250,000 to 350,000 clones, with more than 13% seen only once. About 0.015% of the sample is in the top ten clones.

Compared with germline, V lacks 8 bases and J lacks 4 bases; bases without a gene match: 6. The germline V gene (reference sequence) gives CDR1 as GTSNPN and CDR2 as SVGIG. The CDR3 measures 13 amino acids from cysteine to phenylalanine. Only the CDR3 portion is preserved as DNA: 39 bases, with reading frame beginning at the first base. The V and J genes are TRBV30 and TRBJ2-1; 9 central nucleotides agree with TRBD2. The sequenced material came from naive CD4+ T cells from blood. Taken with the paper, the label for cell subset or site translates to: true naive CD4+ T cells. The clonotype was recovered from a young man with type 1 diabetes. The nucleotide sequence is given as TGTGCCCCCCGACTAGCGGATTACAATGAGCAGTTCTTC. It codes for CAPRLADYNEQFF.